This T cell receptor (beta chain) comes out of a study of blood T cell repertoires in COVID-19. Across the study: The analysed material was cDNA or gDNA that came from T cells, B-cell-depleted T cells, or PBMCs.

Methods used by the authors: Estimates of nucleated cell counts were drawn from the amplification of reference gene primers. Sequenced by immunoSEQ multiplex PCR; TCRdb stores in-frame clones only, minus some. V and J calls and clone size come straight from that table; D and trimming were deduced from the DNA. The sample lists about 220,000 clones; less than 90% were seen once. The CDR3 spans 12 residues. V lost 7 bases and J 1 base, leaving 10 bases between the germline ends. CDR1 and CDR2 from the germline V gene are SQVTM and ANQGSEA. Ages ranged from roughly 18 to 100 years, with residence in 24 US areas. Among Cohort 3 donors, those recovered had two negative PCRs, clearance, or symptom resolution.

The chain joins TRBV29-1 to TRBJ1-2; D is possibly TRBD1 (5 bases). Sequenced material: PBMCs or T cells enriched from blood (not recorded which). The clonotype comes from a woman aged 40 to 55 who had recovered from COVID-19. The CDR3 loop reads CSAHQGNYGYTF. The CDR3 region has the DNA TGCAGCGCTCATCAGGGTAACTATGGCTACACCTTC.